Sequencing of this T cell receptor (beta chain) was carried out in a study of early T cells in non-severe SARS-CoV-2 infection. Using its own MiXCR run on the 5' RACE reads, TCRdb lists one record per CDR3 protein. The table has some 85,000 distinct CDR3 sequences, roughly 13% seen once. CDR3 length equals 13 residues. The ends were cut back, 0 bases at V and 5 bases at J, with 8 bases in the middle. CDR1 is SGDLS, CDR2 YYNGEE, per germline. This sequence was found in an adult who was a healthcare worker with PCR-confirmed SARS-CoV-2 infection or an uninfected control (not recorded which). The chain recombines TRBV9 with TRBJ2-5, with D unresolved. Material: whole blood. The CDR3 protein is CASSVDLQETQYF. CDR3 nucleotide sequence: TGTGCCAGCAGCGTAGATCTTCAGGAGACCCAGTACTTC.